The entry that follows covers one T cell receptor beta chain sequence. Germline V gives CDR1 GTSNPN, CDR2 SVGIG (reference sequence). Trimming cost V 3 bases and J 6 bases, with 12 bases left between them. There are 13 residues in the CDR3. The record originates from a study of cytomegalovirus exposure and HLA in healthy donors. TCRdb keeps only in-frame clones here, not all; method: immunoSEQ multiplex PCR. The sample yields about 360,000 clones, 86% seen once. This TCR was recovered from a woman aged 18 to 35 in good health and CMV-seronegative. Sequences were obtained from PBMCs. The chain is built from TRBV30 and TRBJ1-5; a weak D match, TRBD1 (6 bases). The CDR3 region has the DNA TGTGCCTGGAGGGAACAGGGTGGTCAGCCCCAGCATTTT. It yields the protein CAWREQGGQPQHF.